Each of the 9 T cell receptor beta chains below was sequenced from the same sample in a study of T cells in Graves' hyperthyroidism and ophthalmopathy. Using RNA transcripts as the source, TCR beta CDR3 regions were amplified. Using the HTBI primer set, a first-round RT-PCR was run on the TCR CDR3. TCRdb reprocessed the multiplex PCR reads via MiXCR and lists one record per CDR3 protein. The data contain around 380,000 distinct CDR3 sequences, less than 15% of them singletons. The specimen sequenced was blood. The receptors were sampled from a man younger than 40 with Graves' hyperthyroidism that later progressed to Graves' ophthalmopathy.

The V and J genes are TRBV7-9 and TRBJ1-2; maybe TRBD1 (5 bases). Germline values: CDR1 SEHNR, CDR2 FQNEAQ (reference sequence). CDR3 size: 16 residues. The V end lost 8 bases, the J end lost 4 bases, and 23 bases lay between the germline ends. CDR3 DNA: TGTGCCAGCGGGGAGGGGTTTGGTCGGGGCGGCTATGGCTACACCTTC. This codes for CASGEGFGRGGYGYTF.

This clonotype was counted many times. V and J are TRBV19 and TRBJ2-7; D is undetermined. From germline, CDR1 is LNHDA and CDR2 SQIVND (reference sequence). The CDR3 is made up of 13 amino acids. Trimming shortened V by 1 base and J by 0 bases, and 4 bases separated the two germline ends. CDR3 in DNA: TGTGCCAGTAGTATAGGAATCTCCTACGAGCAGTACTTC. Translating gives CASSIGISYEQYF. Drawing the rest from reference TRBV19 and TRBJ2-7, the complete variable domain is DGGITQSPKYLFRKEGQNVTLSCEQNLNHDAMYWYRQDPGQGLRLIYYSQIVNDFQKGDIAEGYSVSREKKESFPLTVTSAQKNPTAFYLCASSIGISYEQYFGPGTRLTVT.

This clonotype was seen more than once but under ten times. The chain couples TRBV7-9 to TRBJ2-5, with TRBD1 matching over 9 bases. CDR1 is SEHNR and CDR2 is FQNEAQ in the germline V gene (reference sequence). Trimming took 5 bases from V and 5 from J; bases not matched to a gene: 9. CDR3 length equals 15 residues. The CDR3 is CASSPGTGKRETQYF. CDR3 nucleotides: TGTGCCAGCAGCCCCGGGACAGGGAAAAGGGAGACCCAGTACTTC.

This clonotype has just a few counts. This chain connects TRBV25-1 to TRBJ1-1; D uncertain. The CDR3 contains 13 residues. V was clipped by 3 bases and J by 9 bases, with 14 bases between them. Germline V gives CDR1 MGHDK, CDR2 SYGVNS. CDR3 bases: TGTGCCAGCAGTGACCCCGGTGAAAAACAAGCTTTCTTT. Protein: CASSDPGEKQAFF. The full variable domain, its missing parts supplied by reference TRBV25-1 and TRBJ1-1, is EADIYQTPRYLVIGTGKKITLECSQTMGHDKMYWYQQDPGMELHLIHYSYGVNSTEKGDLSSESTVSRIRTEHFPLTLESARPSHTSQYLCASSDPGEKQAFFGQGTRLTVV.

This CDR3 reads CASRKQVLGNSPLHF. The CDR3 bases are TGTGCCAGCAGGAAACAGGTCTTGGGTAATTCACCCCTCCACTTT. This sequence joins TRBV2 and TRBJ1-6, with D tentatively TRBD1 (5 bases). The V and J ends lost 6 bases and 6 bases respectively, with 15 bases between them. Germline loops: CDR1 SNHLY, CDR2 FYNNEI. The CDR3 extends over 15 amino acids.

This clonotype was found many times. The chain carries TRBV28 and TRBJ1-4; no definite D call. Germline lookup yields CDR1 MDHEN and CDR2 SYDVKM. CDR3 length equals 13 residues. V lost 7 bases and J lost 8, with 14 bases in between. The CDR3 loop reads CASTRGMWEKLFF. CDR3 DNA sequence: TGTGCCAGCACCCGAGGGATGTGGGAAAAACTGTTTTTT.

Remarks on this clonotype: It may be a read error: a sequence one base away is much more abundant. The V and J genes are TRBV2 and TRBJ2-1, with D perhaps TRBD1 or TRBD2 (5 bases each). V lost 5 bases and J lost 7, with 18 bases in between. Germline values: CDR1 SNHLY, CDR2 FYNNEI. The CDR3 loop spans 15 amino acids. DNA of the CDR3: TGTGCCAGCAGTACCCCTGGGACGGGGAAAAATGAGCAGTTCTTC. It specifies CASSTPGTGKNEQFF.

This clonotype was counted between two and nine times. One base away lies a much larger clone, so this may be a sequencing read error. V usage is TRBV20-1 and J usage is TRBJ2-4; D ambiguous. Germline V gives CDR1 DFQATT, CDR2 SNEGSKA (reference sequence). Deletions cut 3 bases from V and 5 bases from J, with 11 bases between. The CDR3 is 13 residues long. The CDR3 is CSASRISENIQYF. DNA for the CDR3: TGCAGTGCTAGCCGTATCTCTGAAAACATTCAGTACTTC.

This clonotype occurred many times. V is TRBV7-9 and J is TRBJ2-7; weak D call: TRBD2 (6 bases). Germline CDR1 and CDR2: SEHNR and FQNEAQ (reference sequence). Deletions cut 5 bases from V and 5 bases from J, with 10 bases between. There are 12 residues in the CDR3. CDR3 sequence (DNA): TGTGCCAGCAGCCCCGCGGGGAACGAGCAGTACTTC. Translated, it gives CASSPAGNEQYF.